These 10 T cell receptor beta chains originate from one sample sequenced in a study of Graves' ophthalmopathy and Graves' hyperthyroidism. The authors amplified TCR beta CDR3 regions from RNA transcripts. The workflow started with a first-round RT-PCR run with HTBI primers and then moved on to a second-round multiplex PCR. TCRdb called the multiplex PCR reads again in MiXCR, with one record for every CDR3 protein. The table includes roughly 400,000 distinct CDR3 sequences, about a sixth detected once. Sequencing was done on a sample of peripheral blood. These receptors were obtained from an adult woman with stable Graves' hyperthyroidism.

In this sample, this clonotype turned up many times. CDR3 loop: CASSTGSEDETQYF. The CDR3 DNA is TGTGCCAGCAGCACAGGGTCAGAGGATGAGACCCAGTACTTC. The V call is TRBV6-5, the J call TRBJ2-5, with D possibly matching TRBD1 (6 bases). Germline V lookup: CDR1 MNHEY, CDR2 SVGAGI. V lost 6 bases and J 5 bases, leaving 16 bases between the germline ends. The CDR3 spans 14 residues.

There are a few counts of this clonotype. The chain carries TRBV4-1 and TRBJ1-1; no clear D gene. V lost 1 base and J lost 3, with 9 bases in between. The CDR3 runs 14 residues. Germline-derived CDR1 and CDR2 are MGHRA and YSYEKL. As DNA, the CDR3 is TGCGCCAGCAGCCAAGGGGCGGGGTACACTGAAGCTTTCTTT. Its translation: CASSQGAGYTEAFF.

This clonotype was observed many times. CDR3 nucleotide sequence: TGCAGTGCCACTGAGGGGGACGGCCCTTATGGCTACACCTTC. This translates into CSATEGDGPYGYTF. This chain links TRBV20-1 with TRBJ1-2; D is possibly TRBD1 (6 bases). The germline V and J ends were trimmed by 6 bases and 5 bases, with 19 bases remaining between them. Germline loops: CDR1 DFQATT, CDR2 SNEGSKA (reference sequence). CDR3 length: 14 amino acids.

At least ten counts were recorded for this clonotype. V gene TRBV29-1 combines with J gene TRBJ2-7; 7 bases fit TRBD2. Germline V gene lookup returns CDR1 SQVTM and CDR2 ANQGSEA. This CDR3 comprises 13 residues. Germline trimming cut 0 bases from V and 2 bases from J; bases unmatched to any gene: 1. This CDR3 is CSVEDSGTYEQYF. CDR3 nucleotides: TGCAGCGTTGAAGACAGCGGGACCTACGAGCAGTACTTC.

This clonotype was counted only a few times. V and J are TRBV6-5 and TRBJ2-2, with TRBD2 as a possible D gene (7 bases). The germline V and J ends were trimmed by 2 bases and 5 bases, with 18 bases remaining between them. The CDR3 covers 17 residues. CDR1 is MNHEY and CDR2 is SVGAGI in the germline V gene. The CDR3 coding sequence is TGTGCCAGCAGTTACCCCCGAGGGGGGGCCGGGACCGGGGAGCTGTTTTTT. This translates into CASSYPRGGAGTGELFF.

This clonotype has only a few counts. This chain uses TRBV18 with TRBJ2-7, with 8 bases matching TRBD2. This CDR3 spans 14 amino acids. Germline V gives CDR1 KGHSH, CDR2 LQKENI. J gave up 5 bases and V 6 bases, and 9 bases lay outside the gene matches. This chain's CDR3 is CASSFSREVDEQYF. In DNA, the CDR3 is TGTGCCAGCTCCTTCTCGCGGGAGGTGGACGAGCAGTACTTC.

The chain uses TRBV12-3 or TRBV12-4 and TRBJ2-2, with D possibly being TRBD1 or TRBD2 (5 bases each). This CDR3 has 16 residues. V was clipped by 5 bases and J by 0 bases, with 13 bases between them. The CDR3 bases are TGTGCCAGCAGTCCCCCACGGGGCGCGAACACCGGGGAGCTGTTTTTT. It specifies CASSPPRGANTGELFF.

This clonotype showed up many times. Here the CDR3 DNA reads TGCGCCAGCAGGGAGCGGAGGGGGGAGACCCAGTACTTC. This encodes CASRERRGETQYF. The chain employs TRBV4-1 and TRBJ2-5, with D perhaps TRBD1 or TRBD2 (6 bases each). The CDR3 contains 13 residues. CDR1 and CDR2 (germline): MGHRA, YSYEKL. Trimming left V 6 bases short and J 5 bases short, with 13 bases between.

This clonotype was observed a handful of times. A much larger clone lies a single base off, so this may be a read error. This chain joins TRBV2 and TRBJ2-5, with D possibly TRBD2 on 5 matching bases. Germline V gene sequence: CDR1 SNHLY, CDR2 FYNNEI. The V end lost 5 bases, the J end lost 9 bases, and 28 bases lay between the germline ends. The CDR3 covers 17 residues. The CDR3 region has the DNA TGTGCCAGCAGTCAAAACGGCCGGACGAGGGCGCTGGAGTCCCAGTACTTC. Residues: CASSQNGRTRALESQYF.

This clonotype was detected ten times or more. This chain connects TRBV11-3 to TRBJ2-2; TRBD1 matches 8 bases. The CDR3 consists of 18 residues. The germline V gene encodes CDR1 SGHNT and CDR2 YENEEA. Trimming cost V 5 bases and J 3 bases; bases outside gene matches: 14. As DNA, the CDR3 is TGTGCCAGCAGCCAATACACGACGGGACAGGAACACACCGGGGAGCTGTTTTTT. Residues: CASSQYTTGQEHTGELFF.